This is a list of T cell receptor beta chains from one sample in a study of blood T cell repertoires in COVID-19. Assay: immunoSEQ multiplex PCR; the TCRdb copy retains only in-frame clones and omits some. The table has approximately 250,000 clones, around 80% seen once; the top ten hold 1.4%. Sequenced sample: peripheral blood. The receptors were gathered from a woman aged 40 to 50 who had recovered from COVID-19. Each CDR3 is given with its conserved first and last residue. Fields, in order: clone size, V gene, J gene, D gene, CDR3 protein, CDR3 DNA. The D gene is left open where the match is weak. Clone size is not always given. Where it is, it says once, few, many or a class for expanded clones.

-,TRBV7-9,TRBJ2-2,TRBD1,CASSSRTVGQENTGELFF,TGTGCCAGCAGTTCTAGGACGGTGGGACAGGAGAACACCGGGGAGCTGTTTTTT
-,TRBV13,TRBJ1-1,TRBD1,CASSLGQARTEAFF,TGTGCCAGCAGCCTAGGACAGGCGAGGACTGAAGCTTTCTTT
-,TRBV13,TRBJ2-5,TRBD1,CASSFSGQGLTETQYF,TGTGCCAGCAGCTTCTCGGGACAGGGGCTGACAGAGACCCAGTACTTC
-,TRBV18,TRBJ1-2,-,CASSPEAGVYGYTF,TGTGCCAGCTCACCAGAGGCAGGGGTATATGGCTACACCTTC
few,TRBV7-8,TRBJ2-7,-,CASSPFRTNSYEQYF,TGTGCCAGCAGCCCTTTTAGGACTAATTCCTACGAGCAGTACTTC
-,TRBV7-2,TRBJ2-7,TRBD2,CASSLALAGAYEQYF,TGTGCCAGCAGCTTAGCACTAGCGGGAGCTTACGAGCAGTACTTC
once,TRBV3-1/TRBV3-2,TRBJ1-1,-,CASSQDLLWRPNTEAFF,TGTGCCAGCAGCCAAGATCTCTTATGGAGACCGAACACTGAAGCTTTCTTT
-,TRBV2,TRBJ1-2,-,CASTNYGYTF,TGTGCCAGTACAAACTATGGCTACACCTTC
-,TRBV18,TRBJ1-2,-,CASSPGGEVGYTF,TGTGCCAGCTCACCAGGGGGGGAAGTTGGCTACACCTTC
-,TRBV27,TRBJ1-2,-,CASSLSPGDYGYTF,TGTGCCAGCAGTTTAAGTCCGGGGGACTATGGCTACACCTTC
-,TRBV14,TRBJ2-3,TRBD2,CASSQDYGGGYTDTQYF,TGTGCCAGCAGCCAAGATTACGGCGGGGGGTACACAGATACGCAGTATTTT
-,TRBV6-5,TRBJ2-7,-,CASSPNMYEQYF,TGTGCCAGCAGCCCAAACATGTACGAGCAGTACTTC
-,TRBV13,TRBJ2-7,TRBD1,CASSLRGHRDSRVYEQYF,TGTGCCAGCAGCTTACGGGGTCACCGGGACAGTCGAGTCTACGAGCAGTACTTC
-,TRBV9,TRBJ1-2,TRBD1,CASSAPGQGRRYGYTF,TGTGCCAGCAGCGCCCCGGGACAGGGGAGACGCTATGGCTACACCTTC
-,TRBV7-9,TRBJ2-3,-,CASSLESGTQYF,TGTGCCAGCAGCTTAGAGTCGGGTACGCAGTATTTT
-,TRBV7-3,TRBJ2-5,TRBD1,CASSLGTGPQETQYF,TGTGCCAGCAGCTTGGGGACAGGGCCTCAAGAGACCCAGTACTTC
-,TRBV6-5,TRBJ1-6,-,CASSYTNPGDNSPLHF,TGTGCCAGCAGTTACACCAATCCAGGGGACAATTCACCCCTCCACTTT
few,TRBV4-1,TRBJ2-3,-,CASSQGGLLSTDTQYF,TGCGCCAGCAGCCAAGGGGGACTGCTGAGCACAGATACGCAGTATTTT
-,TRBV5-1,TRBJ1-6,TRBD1,CASSLEGQGYSPLHF,TGCGCCAGCAGCTTGGAGGGACAGGGTTATTCACCCCTCCACTTT
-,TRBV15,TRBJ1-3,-,CATRTSSGNTIYF,TGTGCCACCCGAACGAGCTCTGGAAACACCATATATTTT
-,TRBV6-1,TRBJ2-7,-,CASSESYEQYF,TGTGCCAGCAGTGAGAGCTACGAGCAGTACTTC
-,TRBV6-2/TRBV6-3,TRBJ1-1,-,CASSSRGMNTEAFF,TGTGCCAGCAGCTCCAGGGGTATGAACACTGAAGCTTTCTTT
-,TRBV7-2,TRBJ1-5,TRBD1,CASRDRGRNQPQHF,TGTGCCAGCAGGGACAGGGGTCGCAATCAGCCCCAGCATTTT
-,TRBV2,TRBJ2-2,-,CASSEGRYGTGELFF,TGTGCCAGCAGTGAAGGGAGGTATGGCACCGGGGAGCTGTTTTTT
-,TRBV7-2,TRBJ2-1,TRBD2,CASRTTLAGGSEQFF,TGTGCCAGCAGAACCACGTTAGCGGGGGGGAGTGAGCAGTTCTTC
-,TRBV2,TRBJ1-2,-,CASSETRNYGYTF,TGTGCCAGCAGCGAAACACGTAACTATGGCTACACCTTC
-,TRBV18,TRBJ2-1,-,CASTTGLYNEQFF,TGTGCCAGCACTACCGGACTGTACAATGAGCAGTTCTTC
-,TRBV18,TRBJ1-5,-,CASSPVTLGLNQPQHF,TGTGCCAGCTCACCGGTCACCCTGGGCCTCAATCAGCCCCAGCATTTT
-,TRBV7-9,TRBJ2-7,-,CASSLGLAQYF,TGTGCCAGCAGCTTAGGTCTAGCGCAGTACTTC
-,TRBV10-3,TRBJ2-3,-,CAISESSGYTDTQYF,TGTGCCATCAGTGAGTCGAGCGGCTACACAGATACGCAGTATTTT
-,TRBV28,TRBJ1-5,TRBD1,CASSNRDRGLWTQPQHF,TGTGCCAGCAGTAATCGGGACAGGGGGTTATGGACACAGCCCCAGCATTTT
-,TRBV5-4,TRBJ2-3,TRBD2,CASSSGLAGPYTDTQYF,TGTGCCAGCAGCTCCGGACTAGCGGGGCCCTACACAGATACGCAGTATTTT
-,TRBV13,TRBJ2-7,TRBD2,CASSPNIIGTSRESYEQYF,TGTGCCAGCAGCCCAAACATCATCGGGACTAGCAGGGAGTCCTACGAGCAGTACTTC
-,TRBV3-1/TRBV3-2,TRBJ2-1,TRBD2,CASSPLGGEQFF,TGTGCCAGCAGCCCCCTGGGGGGGGAGCAGTTCTTC
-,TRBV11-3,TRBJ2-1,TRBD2,CASSPRTSVGEQFF,TGTGCCAGCAGCCCCCGGACTAGCGTTGGGGAGCAGTTCTTC
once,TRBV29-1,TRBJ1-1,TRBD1,CSVNRGTEAFF,TGCAGCGTTAACAGGGGAACTGAAGCTTTCTTT
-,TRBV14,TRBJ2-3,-,CASSRNGGDTQYF,TGTGCCAGCAGCCGTAACGGGGGAGATACGCAGTATTTT
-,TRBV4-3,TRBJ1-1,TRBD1,CASSRPTGGMNTEAFF,TGCGCCAGCAGCCGCCCGACAGGGGGCATGAACACTGAAGCTTTCTTT
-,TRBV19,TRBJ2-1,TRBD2,CASSMAGLTYREQFF,TGTGCCAGTAGTATGGCGGGACTAACTTATAGGGAGCAGTTCTTC
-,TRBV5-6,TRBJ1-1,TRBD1,CASRDSTGARNTEAFF,TGTGCCAGCAGAGACAGTACAGGGGCACGGAACACTGAAGCTTTCTTT
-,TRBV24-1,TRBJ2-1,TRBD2,CATSAKLAGGPVSYNEQFF,TGTGCCACCAGTGCCAAACTAGCGGGGGGGCCCGTCTCCTACAATGAGCAGTTCTTC
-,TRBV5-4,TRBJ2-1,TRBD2,CASSSPLAVHNEQFF,TGTGCCAGCAGCTCGCCCCTAGCGGTTCACAATGAGCAGTTCTTC
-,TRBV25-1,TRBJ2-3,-,CASSESPMEGTQYF,TGTGCCAGCAGTGAATCGCCGATGGAGGGTACGCAGTATTTT
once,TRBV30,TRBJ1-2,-,CAWSVSRGYTF,TGTGCCTGGAGTGTATCCCGTGGCTACACCTTC
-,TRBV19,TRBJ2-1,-,CASSIIWSSYNEQFF,TGTGCCAGTAGTATTATTTGGAGCTCCTACAATGAGCAGTTCTTC